This TCR beta chain stems from a study of T cells expressing NK-cell markers. Germline-derived CDR1 and CDR2 are SGHDT and YYEEEE. The CDR3 runs to 20 residues. As concerns this clonotype: Its antigen is as yet unknown.

Study results and limitations: Dominant NKG2C+ clonotypes in six donors made up about 1.0-7.0% of CD8+ T cells.

From the 5' RACE reads, TCRdb lists one entry per CDR3 protein and no DNA. This sample's table reports about 160,000 distinct CDR3 sequences. This sequence joins TRBV5-6 and TRBJ2-2. The sample comprised blood T cells: a sorted CD56 or NKG2C T cell subset, CD4+ or CD8+ T cells, or bulk PBMC T cells (not recorded which). The clonotype comes from a woman between 18 and 70 years old in good health. The CDR3 region is CASSLSDAGPPRPNTGELFF.